Listed below are T cell receptor beta chains from one sample, sequenced in a study of blood T cell repertoires in COVID-19. Profiled with immunoSEQ multiplex PCR; TCRdb holds only in-frame clones, not every one. The sample lists approximately 150,000 clones, approximately 80% occurring once. Sequencing used PBMCs or T cells enriched from blood (not recorded which). These receptors all come from a man aged 40-55 years who had recovered from COVID-19. The CDR3 runs from the conserved cysteine through the conserved F or W. D genes are given only for firm matches. Clone size is stated in some rows and not others, as once, few, many or a class when expanded.

DNA: TGTGCCTGGAGTGTTTCACAGGGCAATTCACCCCTCCACTTT; CDR3: CAWSVSQGNSPLHF; size: .; V: TRBV30; J: TRBJ1-6; D: .
DNA: TGTGCCAGCAGCGTAGGGACAGGGTTAGGAAACACCATATATTTT; CDR3: CASSVGTGLGNTIYF; size: .; V: TRBV9; J: TRBJ1-3; D: TRBD1
DNA: TGTGCCTGGGATGGGCGGGGGGAATCGGGCACCGGGGAGCTGTTTTTT; CDR3: CAWDGRGESGTGELFF; size: .; V: TRBV30; J: TRBJ2-2; D: TRBD2
DNA: TGTGCCAGCAGCTTGGGCGGTGCTAACTATGGCTACACCTTC; CDR3: CASSLGGANYGYTF; size: .; V: TRBV5-4; J: TRBJ1-2; D: .
DNA: TGTGCCAGCAGCCGGGCTAGCGGGGCCTACAATGAGCAGTTCTTC; CDR3: CASSRASGAYNEQFF; size: .; V: TRBV7-6; J: TRBJ2-1; D: TRBD2
DNA: TGTGCCAGCAGCCCCGGGAAGGCGGGGGGGACTAGCACAGATACGCAGTATTTT; CDR3: CASSPGKAGGTSTDTQYF; size: .; V: TRBV11-3; J: TRBJ2-3; D: TRBD2
DNA: TGCGCCAGCAGCTTGGCGGGCTCCGGGACAGGGTGGACTGAAGCTTTCTTT; CDR3: CASSLAGSGTGWTEAFF; size: .; V: TRBV5-1; J: TRBJ1-1; D: TRBD1
DNA: TGTGCCAGGTTCCTGGCACAAGTCAATCAGCCCCAGCATTTT; CDR3: CARFLAQVNQPQHF; size: .; V: TRBV6-7; J: TRBJ1-5; D: .
DNA: TGCGCCAGCAGCCAAGGGGGACAGTTCTACGAGCAGTACTTC; CDR3: CASSQGGQFYEQYF; size: .; V: TRBV4-1; J: TRBJ2-7; D: TRBD1
DNA: TGTGCCAGCAGGCGGACGGGAAGCAATCAGCCCCAGCATTTT; CDR3: CASRRTGSNQPQHF; size: .; V: TRBV6-6; J: TRBJ1-5; D: .
DNA: TGTGCCTGGAGGGACCTTGGGGCCCAAGAGACCCAGTACTTC; CDR3: CAWRDLGAQETQYF; size: .; V: TRBV30; J: TRBJ2-5; D: .
DNA: TGTGCCAGCAGCTTCTTTGACAGGGAGAGGGAGACCCAGTACTTC; CDR3: CASSFFDRERETQYF; size: .; V: TRBV5-4; J: TRBJ2-5; D: TRBD1
DNA: TGTGCCAGCAGCGACAGGAATAATTCACCCCTCCACTTT; CDR3: CASSDRNNSPLHF; size: .; V: TRBV7-2; J: TRBJ1-6; D: .
DNA: TGTGCCAGCAGCTTAGTCGCCCTAACGGACAGGGGAACTGAAGCTTTCTTT; CDR3: CASSLVALTDRGTEAFF; size: once; V: TRBV7-3; J: TRBJ1-1; D: TRBD1
DNA: TGTGCCAGCAGCTTGACTAGCGGGTCGATCACCGGGGAGCTGTTTTTT; CDR3: CASSLTSGSITGELFF; size: .; V: TRBV5-4; J: TRBJ2-2; D: TRBD2
DNA: TGTGCCAGCAGCCAACTCAGGACAAACACCGGGGAGCTGTTTTTT; CDR3: CASSQLRTNTGELFF; size: .; V: TRBV4-2; J: TRBJ2-2; D: .
DNA: TGTGCCAGCAGCCAAATTCAGGGGTCCGGGGAGCTGTTTTTT; CDR3: CASSQIQGSGELFF; size: .; V: TRBV7-3; J: TRBJ2-2; D: .
DNA: TGTGCCAGCAGCCAAAGGGGCTGGGGGCCTCTCGATGGCTACACCTTC; CDR3: CASSQRGWGPLDGYTF; size: few; V: TRBV3-1/TRBV3-2; J: TRBJ1-2; D: .
DNA: TGTGCCAGCAGTCAGGGGGTGGGGAATCAGCCCCAGCATTTT; CDR3: CASSQGVGNQPQHF; size: .; V: TRBV7-8; J: TRBJ1-5; D: TRBD1
DNA: TGCAGCGCCCGAAGGGGGCAATATGGCTACACCTTC; CDR3: CSARRGQYGYTF; size: few; V: TRBV29-1; J: TRBJ1-2; D: TRBD1
DNA: TGTGCCAGTAGTCAGGGCAGGGAATATACGCAGTATTTT; CDR3: CASSQGREYTQYF; size: many; V: TRBV19; J: TRBJ2-3; D: .
DNA: TGTGCCAGCAGCGTACTCCAGGGTTACGGGGAGCTGTTTTTT; CDR3: CASSVLQGYGELFF; size: .; V: TRBV9; J: TRBJ2-2; D: .
DNA: TGTGCCAGCGGGCTCTGGGAGGGGCCAGGGGCTTTCTTT; CDR3: CASGLWEGPGAFF; size: .; V: TRBV6-5; J: TRBJ1-1; D: .
DNA: TGTGCCAGTAGAAGACAGGGGGAAGGCGCTGAAGCTTTCTTT; CDR3: CASRRQGEGAEAFF; size: .; V: TRBV19; J: TRBJ1-1; D: TRBD1
DNA: TGCGCCAGCAAAGGGGGCACTGAAGCTTTCTTT; CDR3: CASKGGTEAFF; size: .; V: TRBV5-1; J: TRBJ1-1; D: .
DNA: TGTGCCAGCTCACCCCGGGACTCCTACAATGAGCAGTTCTTC; CDR3: CASSPRDSYNEQFF; size: .; V: TRBV18; J: TRBJ2-1; D: .
DNA: TGTGCCAGCAGTGACAGAGCGACAGGCTCCTACAATGAGCAGTTCTTC; CDR3: CASSDRATGSYNEQFF; size: .; V: TRBV6-1; J: TRBJ2-1; D: .
DNA: TGTGCCAGCAGCCAGGGGCTAGCGGGGGGGCTAGGGAATGAGCAGTTCTTC; CDR3: CASSQGLAGGLGNEQFF; size: .; V: TRBV9; J: TRBJ2-1; D: TRBD2
DNA: TGTGCCATCAGTGAGAGGACAGAGGGTAGAGCTTTCTTT; CDR3: CAISERTEGRAFF; size: .; V: TRBV10-3; J: TRBJ1-1; D: .
DNA: TGTGCCAGCTCACCGACACAGGGGGATATTAAGGGTGAGCAGTTCTTC; CDR3: CASSPTQGDIKGEQFF; size: .; V: TRBV18; J: TRBJ2-1; D: TRBD1
DNA: TGTGCCAGCAGCCCCGGGGGAGGTACGGCTGAAGCTTTCTTT; CDR3: CASSPGGGTAEAFF; size: .; V: TRBV11-2; J: TRBJ1-1; D: .
DNA: TGTGCCACCGGACAGGGGTTCTCACCCCTCCACTTT; CDR3: CATGQGFSPLHF; size: .; V: TRBV25-1; J: TRBJ1-6; D: TRBD1
DNA: TGTGCCAGCAGCGCCCTGGGGGAGCTGTTTTTT; CDR3: CASSALGELFF; size: .; V: TRBV9; J: TRBJ2-2; D: .
DNA: TGTGCCAGCAGCCCCCGGGGGATCACAGATACGCAGTATTTT; CDR3: CASSPRGITDTQYF; size: .; V: TRBV7-3; J: TRBJ2-3; D: .
DNA: TGTGCCTGGGGCCCAGGGGGAGATACGCAGTATTTT; CDR3: CAWGPGGDTQYF; size: .; V: TRBV30; J: TRBJ2-3; D: TRBD1
DNA: TGTGCCAGCAGTTATAGGAGGACAGGGGGCGATCAGCCCCAGCATTTT; CDR3: CASSYRRTGGDQPQHF; size: .; V: TRBV6-5; J: TRBJ1-5; D: TRBD1
DNA: TGTGCCAGCAGGACCCGACAGGGCCATCAGCCCCAGCATTTT; CDR3: CASRTRQGHQPQHF; size: .; V: TRBV6-5; J: TRBJ1-5; D: TRBD1
DNA: TGTGCCTGGAGACAGGGAGGGGAGACCCAGTACTTC; CDR3: CAWRQGGETQYF; size: .; V: TRBV30; J: TRBJ2-5; D: .
DNA: TGTGCCAGCAGATCCAGCGGGGGGGGAGAGACCCAGTACTTC; CDR3: CASRSSGGGETQYF; size: .; V: TRBV2; J: TRBJ2-5; D: TRBD2
DNA: TGTGCCAGCTCACCTAAGCACGGTACGATCACAGATACGCAGTATTTT; CDR3: CASSPKHGTITDTQYF; size: .; V: TRBV18; J: TRBJ2-3; D: .
DNA: TGTGCCAGCAGCCCCTCGGAGGGGGCTAAAAACGAGCAGTACTTC; CDR3: CASSPSEGAKNEQYF; size: .; V: TRBV6-5; J: TRBJ2-7; D: .
DNA: TGTGCCAGCCGAAGTAGCGCTGAAGCTTTCTTT; CDR3: CASRSSAEAFF; size: .; V: TRBV2; J: TRBJ1-1; D: .
DNA: TGCAGTGCTAGAGAGCGGTACGAGCAGTACTTC; CDR3: CSARERYEQYF; size: .; V: TRBV20-1; J: TRBJ2-7; D: .
DNA: TGTGCCACCAGCAGAGATCGGGGCTCTGGAAACACCATATATTTT; CDR3: CATSRDRGSGNTIYF; size: .; V: TRBV15; J: TRBJ1-3; D: .
DNA: TGTGCCTGGAGCGGACAGGGGGGGGAGACCCAGTACTTC; CDR3: CAWSGQGGETQYF; size: .; V: TRBV30; J: TRBJ2-5; D: TRBD1
DNA: TGTGCCATCAGTACGACAGGGACCTATGGCTACACCTTC; CDR3: CAISTTGTYGYTF; size: once; V: TRBV10-3; J: TRBJ1-2; D: TRBD1
DNA: TGTGCCAGCAGTTGGTCGGTTACTACCGGGGAGCTGTTTTTT; CDR3: CASSWSVTTGELFF; size: once; V: TRBV6-5; J: TRBJ2-2; D: .